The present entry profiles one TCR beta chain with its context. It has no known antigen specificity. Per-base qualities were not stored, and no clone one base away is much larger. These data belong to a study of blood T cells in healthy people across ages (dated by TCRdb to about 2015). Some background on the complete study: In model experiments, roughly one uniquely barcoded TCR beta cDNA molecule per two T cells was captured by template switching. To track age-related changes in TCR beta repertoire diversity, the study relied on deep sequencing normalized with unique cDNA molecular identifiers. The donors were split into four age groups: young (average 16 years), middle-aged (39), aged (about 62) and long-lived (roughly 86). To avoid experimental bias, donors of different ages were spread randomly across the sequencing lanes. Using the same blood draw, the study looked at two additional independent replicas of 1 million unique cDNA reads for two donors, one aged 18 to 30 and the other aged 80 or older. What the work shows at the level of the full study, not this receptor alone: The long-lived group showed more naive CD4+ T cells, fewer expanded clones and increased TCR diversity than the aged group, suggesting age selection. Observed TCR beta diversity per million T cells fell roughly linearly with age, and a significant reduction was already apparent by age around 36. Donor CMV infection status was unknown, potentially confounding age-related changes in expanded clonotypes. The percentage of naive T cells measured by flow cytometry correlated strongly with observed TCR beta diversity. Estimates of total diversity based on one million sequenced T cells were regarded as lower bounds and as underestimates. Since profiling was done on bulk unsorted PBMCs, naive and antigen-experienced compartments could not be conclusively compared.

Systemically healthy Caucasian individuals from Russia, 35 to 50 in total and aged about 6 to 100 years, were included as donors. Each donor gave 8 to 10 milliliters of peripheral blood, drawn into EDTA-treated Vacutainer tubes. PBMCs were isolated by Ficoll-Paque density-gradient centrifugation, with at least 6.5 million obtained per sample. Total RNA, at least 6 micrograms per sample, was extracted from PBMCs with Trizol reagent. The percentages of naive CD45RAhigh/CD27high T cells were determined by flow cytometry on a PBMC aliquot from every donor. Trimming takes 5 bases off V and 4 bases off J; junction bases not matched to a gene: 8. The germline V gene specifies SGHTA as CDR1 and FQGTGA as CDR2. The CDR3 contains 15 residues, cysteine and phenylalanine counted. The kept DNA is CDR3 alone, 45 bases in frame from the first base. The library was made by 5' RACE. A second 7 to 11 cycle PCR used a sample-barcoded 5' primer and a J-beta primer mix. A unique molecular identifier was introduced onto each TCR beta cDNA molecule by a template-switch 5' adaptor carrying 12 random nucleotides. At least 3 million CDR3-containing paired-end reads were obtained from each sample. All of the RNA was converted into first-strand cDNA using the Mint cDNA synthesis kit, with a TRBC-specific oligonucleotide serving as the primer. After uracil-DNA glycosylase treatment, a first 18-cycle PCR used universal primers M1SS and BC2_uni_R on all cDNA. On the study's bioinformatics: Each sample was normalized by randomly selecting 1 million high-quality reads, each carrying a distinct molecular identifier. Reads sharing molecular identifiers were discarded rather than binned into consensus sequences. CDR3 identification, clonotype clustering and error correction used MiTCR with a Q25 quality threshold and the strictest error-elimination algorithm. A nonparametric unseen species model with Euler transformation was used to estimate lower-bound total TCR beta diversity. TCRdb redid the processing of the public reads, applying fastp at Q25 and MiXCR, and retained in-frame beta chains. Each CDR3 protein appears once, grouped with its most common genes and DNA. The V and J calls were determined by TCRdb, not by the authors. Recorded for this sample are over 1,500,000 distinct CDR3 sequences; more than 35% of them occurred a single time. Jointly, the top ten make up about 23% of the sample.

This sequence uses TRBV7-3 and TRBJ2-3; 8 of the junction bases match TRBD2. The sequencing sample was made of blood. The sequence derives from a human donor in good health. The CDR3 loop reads CASSPRAGGPDTQYF. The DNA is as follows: TGTGCCAGCAGCCCTCGGGCGGGGGGCCCAGATACGCAGTATTTT.